This T cell receptor (beta chain) was sequenced for a study of regulatory T cells in long-lasting Graves disease. Time point in this sample: newly diagnosed GD, antithyroid drugs for less than 3 months. PBMCs were the source of the RNA used for TCR sequencing. Many counts were recorded for this clonotype. Its antigen is currently unknown. V lost 4 bases and J 1 base, leaving 11 bases between the germline ends. The CDR3 is 14 amino acids. Per the germline V gene, CDR1 is SGDLS and CDR2 is YYNGEE. Study findings and constraints: Persistent disease was associated with favored TRBV28 usage and with favored use of TRBJ1-2 and TRBJ2-5.

TCR beta libraries were built with iRepertoire HTBI primers and Arm-PCR of CDR3 regions. TCRdb reanalysed the multiplex PCR reads using MiXCR and keeps one entry per CDR3 protein. The sample lists around 500,000 distinct CDR3 sequences, less than 15% occurring once. The same data also went into a second study, on T cells in Graves' hyperthyroidism and ophthalmopathy. That publication notes: An initial round of RT-PCR targeting the TCR CDR3 relied on the HTBI primer set.

The chain carries TRBV9 and TRBJ1-2; D gene unclear. The receptor's source is a man aged 25 to 40 with Graves disease. This material consisted of peripheral blood mononuclear cells (PBMCs), taken at new diagnosis, from a patient treated with antithyroid drugs. CDR3 region: CASSLAGVNYGYTF. In DNA, the CDR3 is TGTGCCAGCAGCCTAGCTGGAGTTAACTATGGCTACACCTTC.